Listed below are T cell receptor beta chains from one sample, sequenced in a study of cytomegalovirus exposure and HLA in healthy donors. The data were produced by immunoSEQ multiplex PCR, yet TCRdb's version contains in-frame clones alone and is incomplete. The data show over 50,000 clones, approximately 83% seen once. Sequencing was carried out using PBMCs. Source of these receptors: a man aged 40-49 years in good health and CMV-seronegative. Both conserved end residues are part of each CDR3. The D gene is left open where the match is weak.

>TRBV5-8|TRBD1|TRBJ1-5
CASSTPTGGWSQPQHF
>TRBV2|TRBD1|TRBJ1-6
CASSFPSTGTGQSTLHF
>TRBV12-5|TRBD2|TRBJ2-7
CASGFSLTSNLYEQYF
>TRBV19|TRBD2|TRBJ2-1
CASSMGSGGFYNEQFF
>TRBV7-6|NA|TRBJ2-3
CASSPDGASTDTQYF
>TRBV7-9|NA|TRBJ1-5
CASSAQGINQPQHF
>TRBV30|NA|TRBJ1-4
CAWSVREKLFF
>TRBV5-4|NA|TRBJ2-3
CASSLGGGRHTQYF
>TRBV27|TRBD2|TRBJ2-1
CASSLLLAGGQTRQFF
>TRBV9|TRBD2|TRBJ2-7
CASSPSGGSYEQYF
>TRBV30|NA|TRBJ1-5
CAWSTGVPKPQHF
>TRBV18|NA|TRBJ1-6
CASSVQGLRDNSPLHF
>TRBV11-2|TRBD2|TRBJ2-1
CASSPRLAGVPRDEQFF
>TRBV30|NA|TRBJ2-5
CAWSVAWSREETQYF
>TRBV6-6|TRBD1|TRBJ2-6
CASSYTGAGANVLTF
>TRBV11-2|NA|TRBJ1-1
CASSRTPFGGDKAFF
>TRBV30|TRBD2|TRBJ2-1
CALGRVSGGHNEQFF
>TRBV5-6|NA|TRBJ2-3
CASSLPGLQTDTQYF
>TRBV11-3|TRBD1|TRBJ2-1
CASSLDWDRVWNEQFF
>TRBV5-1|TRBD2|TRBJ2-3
CASSSNSGGAMVPDTQYF
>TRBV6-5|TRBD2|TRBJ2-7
CASSGSRGATEQYF
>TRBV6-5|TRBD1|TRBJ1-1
CASSYRSGGGASEAFF
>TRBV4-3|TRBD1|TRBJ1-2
CASSQVKGAGGYTF
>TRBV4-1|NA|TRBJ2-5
CASSQPQRQETQYF
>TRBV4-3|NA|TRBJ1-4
CASSQEVAQRDEKLFF
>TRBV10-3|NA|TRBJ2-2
CAIRAGHNTGELFF
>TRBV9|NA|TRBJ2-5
CASSVSSGKQETQYF